This TCR beta chain was sequenced during a study of T-cell reconstitution after alpha-beta-depleted transplantation in children. V lost 3 bases, J lost 4 bases, and 9 bases lay in between. The CDR3 has 14 amino acids. A remark on this clonotype: Its antigen is as yet unknown.

Points from the study as a whole: Expanded graft clones, several hundred of them, were reportedly the source of alpha-beta T cells about two months after transplant. Newly produced T cells mostly provided counts and TCRbeta diversity after one year, as hyperexpanded clones declined.

Unique molecular identifiers featured in how the TCRbeta library was prepared. TCRdb ran MiXCR on the PCR reads and lists one entry per CDR3 protein. The data show 70,000 to 95,000 distinct CDR3 sequences, roughly a sixth seen once. The sequence was obtained from a male patient under 10 years old who had a stem cell transplant for acute lymphoblastic leukemia, so the T cells may come from the graft donor. This sample comprised PBMCs, mostly from graft donor cells, obtained 180 days after TCRalphabeta/CD19-depleted stem cell transplant. The chain recombines TRBV12-3 or TRBV12-4 with TRBJ1-4; the D gene is possibly TRBD1 (5 bases). The CDR3 DNA is TGTGCCAGCAGTTTTCCAGGGAATAATGAAAAACTGTTTTTT. It specifies CASSFPGNNEKLFF.